One sample yielded the 22 T cell receptor beta chains listed below, sequenced in a study of response to subunit inactivated influenza vaccine. Each CDR3 protein gets one entry after TCRdb re-called the RT-PCR reads with MiXCR. This table holds 450,000 to 600,000 distinct CDR3 sequences, 7.5% to 8.5% found once. Source: PBMCs from blood, taken roughly 24 months after vaccination. The receptors originated from a man aged 45 to 75 who received an inactivated influenza vaccine.

This clonotype has a handful of counts. This chain links TRBV10-3 with TRBJ2-1; D unclear. V gave up 4 bases and J gave up 6 bases, with 7 bases separating them. CDR1 and CDR2 (germline): ENHRY, SYGVKD. This CDR3 has 12 residues. CDR3 protein: CAISVNSNEQFF. CDR3 in DNA: TGTGCCATCAGTGTAAACAGCAATGAGCAGTTCTTC.

This clonotype was detected a few times. This CDR3 is CASHPRDRGEAFF. DNA for the CDR3: TGCGCCAGCCACCCCAGGGACAGGGGAGAAGCTTTCTTT. V gene TRBV5-1 combines with J gene TRBJ1-1, with 10 positions matching TRBD1. Germline values: CDR1 SGHRS, CDR2 YFSETQ. The CDR3 sequence is 13 residues long. Germline trimming cut 7 bases from V and 8 bases from J; bases unmatched to any gene: 8.

In nucleotides, the CDR3 is TGTGCCAGCAGCGCCACCGGGACAGGGGTTGCCGGGGAGCTGTTTTTT. It encodes CASSATGTGVAGELFF. The chain carries TRBV9 and TRBJ2-2, with 10 nucleotides matching TRBD1. Per germline, CDR1 SGDLS and CDR2 YYNGEE. Unmatched junction bases numbered 8, after V lost 3 bases and J lost 6 bases. The CDR3 runs to 16 residues.

This clonotype turned up a few times. This sequence joins TRBV19 and TRBJ1-6; D might be TRBD1 (6 bases). The CDR3 has 13 amino acids. CDR1 LNHDA and CDR2 SQIVND come from the germline V gene (reference sequence). The V end was cut by 5 bases, the J end by 9 bases, with 11 bases between. CDR3 amino acids: CASSHREGSPLHF. For the CDR3, the DNA is TGTGCCAGTAGTCACAGGGAAGGTTCACCCCTCCACTTT.

In this sample, this clonotype turned up a few times. The chain recombines TRBV29-1 with TRBJ2-5; D call uncertain. The germline V gene has CDR1 SQVTM and CDR2 ANQGSEA. Trimming removed 3 bases from V and 2 bases from J, with 10 bases in between. The CDR3 spans 13 residues. This CDR3 reads CSVEGLRQETQYF. The CDR3 bases are TGCAGCGTTGAGGGTTTGCGGCAAGAGACCCAGTACTTC. Full variable domain (remainder filled in from reference TRBV29-1 and TRBJ2-5): SAVISQKPSRDICQRGTSLTIQCQVDSQVTMMFWYRQQPGQSLTLIATANQGSEATYESGFVIDKFPISRPNLTFSTLTVSNMSPEDSSIYLCSVEGLRQETQYFGPGTRLLVL.

V is TRBV29-1 and J is TRBJ2-3; D perhaps matches TRBD2 (6 bases). The CDR3 is 13 residues long. Germline V gives CDR1 SQVTM, CDR2 ANQGSEA. Trimming removed 1 base from V and 7 bases from J, with 12 bases in between. DNA of the CDR3: TGCAGCGTTGAAGCGGGAGTTTCTTATACGCAGTATTTT. Protein product: CSVEAGVSYTQYF.

This clonotype was seen ten or more times. The V and J genes are TRBV4-2 and TRBJ2-3; 15 bases fit TRBD2. The J segment lost 4 bases and the V segment lost 0 bases, leaving 2 bases of the junction unmatched. CDR1 and CDR2 from the germline V gene are LGHNA and YNFKEQ. The CDR3 sequence is 17 residues long. In nucleotides, the CDR3 is TGTGCCAGCAGCCAAGAAGGACTAGCGGGGGGGCCAGATACGCAGTATTTT. Amino acids: CASSQEGLAGGPDTQYF.

This clonotype was seen a few times. V usage is TRBV20-1 and J usage is TRBJ2-2; a possible D gene is TRBD2 (6 bases). CDR1 and CDR2 from the germline V gene are DFQATT and SNEGSKA (reference sequence). The CDR3 extends over 16 amino acids. The V and J ends lost 3 bases and 3 bases respectively, with 17 bases between them. Here the CDR3 DNA reads TGCAGTGCTAGGCCCCGTGTTAGCGGAGACACCGGGGAGCTGTTTTTT. Protein sequence: CSARPRVSGDTGELFF.

Ten or more counts support this clonotype. The chain combines TRBV6-2 or TRBV6-3 with TRBJ1-1, with 8 positions matching TRBD1. CDR3 size: 15 residues. The ends lost 2 bases at V and 13 bases at J; junction bases unmatched: 15. The germline gives CDR1 MNHEY, CDR2 SVGEGT. The CDR3 protein is CASSYPTDRAEMVFF. DNA of the CDR3: TGTGCCAGCAGTTACCCCACGGACAGGGCGGAAATGGTTTTCTTT.

This clonotype has ten or more counts. The rearrangement joins TRBV7-3 to TRBJ2-2; TRBD1 matches 7 bases. V lost 8 bases, J lost 4 bases, and 7 bases stayed unmatched. Germline V gene sequence: CDR1 SGHTA, CDR2 FQGTGA. The CDR3 is made up of 14 amino acids. The CDR3 DNA reads TGTGCCAGCGGGATACAGGGGAGCACCGGGGAGCTGTTTTTT. It is translated as CASGIQGSTGELFF.

This clonotype was recorded many times. This chain connects TRBV3-1 to TRBJ2-5, with D unclear. The CDR3 extends over 13 amino acids. Germline CDR1 LGHDT, CDR2 YNNKEL (reference sequence). V lost 5 bases, J lost 4 bases, and 11 bases lay in between. CDR3 DNA: TGTGCCAGCAGCGGGAAGTTGGCAGAGACCCAGTACTTC. This sequence encodes CASSGKLAETQYF.

This clonotype was seen repeatedly, ten times or more. The chain uses TRBV20-1 and TRBJ2-7; 10 bases line up with TRBD1. The V and J ends lost 0 bases and 4 bases, in that order; junction bases with no gene match: 9. Germline V gene sequence: CDR1 DFQATT, CDR2 SNEGSKA (reference sequence). The CDR3 is made up of 16 amino acids. CDR3 residues: CSARDRAGTGVYEQYF. For the CDR3, the DNA is TGCAGTGCTAGAGACCGGGCCGGGACAGGGGTATACGAGCAGTACTTC.

This clonotype was seen ten or more times. This chain links TRBV7-9 with TRBJ1-1, with 9 bases identical to TRBD1. The V gene end was trimmed by 5 bases and the J gene end by 4 bases; junction bases not matched to a gene: 5. CDR3 length equals 14 residues. Germline V gives CDR1 SEHNR, CDR2 FQNEAQ (reference sequence). As DNA, the CDR3 is TGTGCCAGCAGCAGGCAGACAGGGGGCACTGAAGCTTTCTTT. It codes for CASSRQTGGTEAFF.

V is TRBV4-1 and J is TRBJ1-5; 8 bases fit TRBD1. The junction had 4 bases not matched to a gene; V was cut back by 0 bases and J by 6 bases. The V gene's germline CDR1 is MGHRA and CDR2 YSYEKL. The CDR3 runs to 15 residues. The CDR3 loop reads CASSQDHRGGQPQHF. CDR3 DNA: TGCGCCAGCAGCCAAGATCACAGGGGGGGTCAGCCCCAGCATTTT.

This clonotype appeared a few times. The chain employs TRBV20-1 and TRBJ2-1; the match to TRBD2 covers 14 bases. From germline, CDR1 is DFQATT and CDR2 SNEGSKA (reference sequence). J was trimmed by 8 bases and V by 3 bases; bases with no gene match: 15. The CDR3 has 18 residues. This chain's CDR3 is CSARGGLAGESGWDEQFF. In DNA form, the CDR3 reads TGCAGTGCTAGGGGGGGACTAGCGGGAGAGTCAGGCTGGGATGAGCAGTTCTTC.

The chain combines TRBV30 with TRBJ1-1, with 9 bases aligning to TRBD1. CDR1 GTSNPN and CDR2 SVGIG come from the germline V gene (reference sequence). The CDR3 extends over 12 amino acids. V lost 5 bases, J lost 4 bases, and 2 bases stayed unmatched. The CDR3 sequence: CAWDRGATEAFF. The CDR3 nucleotides are TGTGCCTGGGACAGGGGGGCCACTGAAGCTTTCTTT.

V is TRBV12-3 or TRBV12-4 and J is TRBJ2-7, with D possibly being TRBD1 (6 bases). Between the trimmed V and J ends, which lost 6 bases and 1 base, there was a span of 16 bases. The CDR3 contains 15 residues. The CDR3 DNA follows: TGTGCCAGCAGCCGCGCCGGGACACTTTCCTACGAGCAGTACTTC. Protein product: CASSRAGTLSYEQYF.

This clonotype was seen a few times. This chain uses TRBV2 with TRBJ2-7, with no clear D. The CDR3 length is 12 residues. Trimming shortened V by 5 bases and J by 5 bases, and 10 bases separated the two germline ends. Germline CDR1 is SNHLY and CDR2 is FYNNEI. The CDR3 sequence is CASSPQVNEQYF. The CDR3 DNA reads as TGTGCCAGCAGTCCCCAGGTAAACGAGCAGTACTTC.

This clonotype was counted at least ten times. The rearrangement joins TRBV19 to TRBJ2-7; D uncertain. CDR1 and CDR2 from the germline V gene are LNHDA and SQIVND (reference sequence). This CDR3 contains 13 residues. Between the trimmed V and J ends, which lost 4 bases and 3 bases, there was a span of 10 bases. The DNA of the CDR3 is TGTGCCAGTAGTAAACAAAAGTACTACGAGCAGTACTTC. Residues: CASSKQKYYEQYF.

This clonotype has a handful of counts. The chain joins TRBV5-1 to TRBJ2-3, with TRBD1 as a possible D gene (6 bases). Trimming left V 0 bases short and J 7 bases short, with 18 bases between. The CDR3 extends over 16 amino acids. Germline CDR1 SGHRS, CDR2 YFSETQ. In nucleotides, the CDR3 is TGCGCCAGCAGCTTGGGATCGACAGGATGGGGCAATACGCAGTATTTT. Its protein product is CASSLGSTGWGNTQYF.

This clonotype was observed at least ten times. The chain uses TRBV20-1 and TRBJ2-1; a weak D match, TRBD2 (6 bases). The CDR3 sequence is 14 residues long. V was shortened by 3 bases and J by 3 bases, with 12 bases between the two germline ends. The germline V gene encodes CDR1 DFQATT and CDR2 SNEGSKA (reference sequence). CDR3 in DNA: TGCAGTGCTAGCGGGAGCGGAAGCTACAATGAGCAGTTCTTC. Translated: CSASGSGSYNEQFF.

This clonotype came up many times. The gene calls are TRBV20-1 and TRBJ2-5; D unresolved. The germline V gene has CDR1 DFQATT and CDR2 SNEGSKA (reference sequence). Between the trimmed V and J ends, which lost 3 bases and 3 bases, there was a span of 8 bases. This CDR3 region has 12 residues. Here the CDR3 reads CSARGPEETQYF. DNA of the CDR3: TGCAGTGCTAGGGGCCCCGAAGAGACCCAGTACTTC.